This T cell receptor beta chain originates from a study of post-analysis software for immune sequencing data. Overall study findings and caveats: Under the F measure, samples that were prepared in one batch clustered strongly together. Normalized Chao1 diversity was significantly lower in multiple sclerosis patients than in controls. The five TRBV segments detected at higher frequency in patients than in controls included TRBV5-6, TRBV5-1 and TRBV20-1.

Regarding this clonotype: The antigen remains unidentified.

V lost 1 base, J lost 2 bases, and 10 bases stayed unmatched. This CDR3 has 17 residues. Researchers reported that TCR beta cDNA libraries carried unique molecular identifiers. Each batch of about 1 to 11 million T cells produced approximately 470,000 cDNA molecules. TCRdb reanalysed the PCR reads using MiXCR and keeps one entry per CDR3 protein. The sample lists approximately 440,000 distinct CDR3 sequences, 40% to 55% occurring once. The sequencing input was blood. The TCR comes from a girl aged 10 to 17 with multiple sclerosis. The V and J genes are TRBV12-3 or TRBV12-4 and TRBJ1-2, with 7 positions matching TRBD1. CDR3 nucleotides: TGTGCCAGCAGTTTAGAAGGTCGGGACAGACCAAACTATGGCTACACCTTC. Its protein is CASSLEGRDRPNYGYTF.